These T cell receptor beta chains were read from a single sample in a study of neurological immune-mediated disorders. TCRdb analysed the 5' RACE reads with MiXCR anew, one entry per CDR3 protein. The data hold about 59,000 distinct CDR3 sequences, with 24% observed a single time. The sequencing sample was made of PBMCs. The receptor source for this set is a man aged 55 to 70 with HTLV-1-associated myelopathy (HAM/TSP). CDR3s include the opening cysteine and the closing phenylalanine or tryptophan. A D gene is named only where the DNA matches it firmly. Expanded clones get a size class; other rows say once, few or many, or leave the size out.

v_gene	d_gene	j_gene	abundance	CDR3nt	CDR3aa
TRBV9	-	TRBJ1-2	many	TGTGCCAGCAGCGTAAATCCAGTGGTGACAGCCACGAACTATGGCTACACCTTC	CASSVNPVVTATNYGYTF
TRBV29-1	-	TRBJ2-1	many	TGCAGCGTTGTAGAACTTGGGGGGAACAATGAGCAGTTCTTC	CSVVELGGNNEQFF
TRBV4-1	TRBD1	TRBJ2-5	many	TGCGCCAGCAGCCAGGACAGGGAAGAGACCCAGTACTTC	CASSQDREETQYF
TRBV5-1	TRBD1	TRBJ2-3	many	TGCGCCAGCAGCACCGGACAGGGGCTAGGCACAGATACGCAGTATTTT	CASSTGQGLGTDTQYF
TRBV10-3	-	TRBJ1-4	many	TGTGCCATCAGTGCTCAAGGGACAACTAATGAAAAACTGTTTTTT	CAISAQGTTNEKLFF
TRBV20-1	TRBD2	TRBJ2-1	few	TGCAGTGCTACCCGACCCGGGACTAGTCTTAATGAGCAGTTCTTC	CSATRPGTSLNEQFF
TRBV20-1	TRBD2	TRBJ2-1	many	TGCAGTGCTCGGAAGACTAGCGGGACGATCAATGAGCAGTTCTTC	CSARKTSGTINEQFF
TRBV24-1	-	TRBJ2-3	many	TGTGCCACCAGTGATTATCCCTCCGGAGATACGCAGTATTTT	CATSDYPSGDTQYF
TRBV7-9	-	TRBJ1-1	many	TGTGCCAGCAGCTTAACGAGGACAGAGAACACTGAAGCTTTCTTT	CASSLTRTENTEAFF
TRBV4-2	TRBD2	TRBJ2-7	few	TGTGCCAGCAGCCACCCCGTAGGACTAGCGGGAGCAAACGAGCAGTACTTC	CASSHPVGLAGANEQYF
TRBV30	-	TRBJ1-2	few	TGTGCCGGAGAATTTCGGGGACTTTCGTATGGCTACACCTTC	CAGEFRGLSYGYTF
TRBV2	-	TRBJ1-5	many	TGTGCCAGCAGTGAAGGGGCTTCGCCCCAGCATTTT	CASSEGASPQHF
TRBV7-9	TRBD1	TRBJ2-5	many	TGTGCCAGCAGCTTTCGAACAGGGGGCCAAGAGACCCAGTACTTC	CASSFRTGGQETQYF
TRBV7-3	-	TRBJ2-7	many	TGTGCCAGCAGCTTATTGGGGAAATACGAGCAGTACTTC	CASSLLGKYEQYF
TRBV4-1	TRBD1	TRBJ2-7	-	TGCGCCAGCAGCCAAGACAGGACAGGAATGTGGGAGCAGTACTTC	CASSQDRTGMWEQYF
TRBV5-1	-	TRBJ2-3	many	TGCGCCAGCAGCTTCTCCGGGTGGACAGATACGCAGTATTTT	CASSFSGWTDTQYF
TRBV6-1	TRBD2	TRBJ2-1	-	TGTGCCAGCAGAACTAGCGGAGACGAGCAGTTCTTC	CASRTSGDEQFF
TRBV28	TRBD1	TRBJ2-2	many	TGTGCCAGCAAAGGACAGGGCAACACCGGGGAGCTGTTTTTT	CASKGQGNTGELFF
TRBV11-1	TRBD1	TRBJ2-3	many	TGTGCCAGCAGCCGGAGGACAGGGAATGTGCCAGATACGCAGTATTTT	CASSRRTGNVPDTQYF
TRBV20-1	-	TRBJ2-4	many	TGCAGTGCTAGAGCATCGCGCATTCAGTACTTC	CSARASRIQYF
TRBV7-2	TRBD2	TRBJ2-1	many	TGTGCCAGCAGCTCATACGGGACTAGCGAGATAGAGCAGTTCTTC	CASSSYGTSEIEQFF
TRBV5-1	-	TRBJ1-1	-	TGCGCCAGCAGCGACCCGCGGACGGGAGAGACTGAAGCTTTCTTT	CASSDPRTGETEAFF
TRBV3-1	-	TRBJ1-1	many	TGTGCCAGCAGCCAAGATGGGAAAACTGAAGCTTTCTTT	CASSQDGKTEAFF
TRBV12-3/TRBV12-4	TRBD2	TRBJ2-1	many	TGTGCCAGCAGTGCTTCGGCGGGAGTTGGGTACAATGAGCAGTTCTTC	CASSASAGVGYNEQFF
TRBV20-1	TRBD1	TRBJ2-7	many	TGCAGTGCTCCCGGACAGGCACACTACGAGCAGTACTTC	CSAPGQAHYEQYF
TRBV12-3/TRBV12-4	TRBD1	TRBJ2-7	many	TGTGCCAGCAGGAAAGGACAGGCTGAGCAGTACTTC	CASRKGQAEQYF
TRBV20-1	TRBD2	TRBJ2-1	many	TGCATTGCTGGGACTAGCGGGAGTGCCTACAATGAGCAGTTCTTC	CIAGTSGSAYNEQFF
TRBV2	TRBD2	TRBJ2-7	-	TGTGCCATCAGACAGGGGTCTAGCGGGAGGTCCTACGAGCAGTACTTC	CAIRQGSSGRSYEQYF
TRBV7-9	-	TRBJ1-2	many	TGTGCCAGCAGCTTAGCCGGGGGCAGGGGCTACACCTTC	CASSLAGGRGYTF
TRBV20-1	-	TRBJ2-5	-	TGCAGTGCTAGCCTAGGGGGACAAGAGACCCAGTACTTC	CSASLGGQETQYF
TRBV29-1	-	TRBJ2-1	many	TGCAGCGTTGAACTCCTCAAACCCGGGGGCCGCTCCTACAATGAGCAGTTCTTC	CSVELLKPGGRSYNEQFF
TRBV12-3/TRBV12-4	-	TRBJ1-1	many	TGTGCCAGCAGTTTTGACACGAACACTGAAGCTTTCTTT	CASSFDTNTEAFF
TRBV3-1	-	TRBJ2-7	-	TGTGCCAGCAGCCACCGTCCAGGGGACTACGAGCAGTACTTC	CASSHRPGDYEQYF
TRBV9	TRBD2	TRBJ2-1	many	TGTGCCAGCAGCTTGACTAGCTCGAGCTCCTACAATGAGCAGTTCTTC	CASSLTSSSSYNEQFF
TRBV18	-	TRBJ1-1	-	TGTGCCAGCTCACCCGCAGGCACTGAAGCTTTCTTT	CASSPAGTEAFF
TRBV5-1	-	TRBJ2-2	many	TGCGCCAGCAGCTTGGGGAACATAAACACCGGGGAGCTGTTTTTT	CASSLGNINTGELFF
TRBV28	-	TRBJ2-5	many	TGTGCCAGCAGTTACCAGCAGTACCAAGAGACCCAGTACTTC	CASSYQQYQETQYF
TRBV5-6	-	TRBJ1-6	many	TGTGCCAGCAGCTTGGCCAGGGATAATTCACCCCTCCACTTT	CASSLARDNSPLHF
TRBV12-3/TRBV12-4	-	TRBJ1-2	many	TGTGCCAGCAGTTCCATACAGGGATGGGATGGCTACACCTTC	CASSSIQGWDGYTF
TRBV6-5	TRBD1	TRBJ1-2	medium-sized	TGTGCCAGCAGTCCCACGCAGGGGGACTATGGCTACACCTTC	CASSPTQGDYGYTF
TRBV5-1	TRBD1	TRBJ2-3	-	TGCGCCAGCAGCTTGATGGGACAGGGGACAGATACGCAGTATTTT	CASSLMGQGTDTQYF
TRBV7-3	-	TRBJ2-3	-	TGTGCCAGCAGCGCCCGGGATGGCACAGATACGCAGTATTTT	CASSARDGTDTQYF
TRBV5-8	TRBD2	TRBJ2-3	-	TGTGCCAGCAGCTTGGGACTAGCGGGAGGTATAGATACGCAGTATTTT	CASSLGLAGGIDTQYF
TRBV5-1	TRBD1	TRBJ2-5	many	TGCGCCAGCAGCTTGAGAGGGGGCGATGGGGATTTAGAGACCCAGTACTTC	CASSLRGGDGDLETQYF
TRBV5-1	-	TRBJ2-7	many	TGCGCCAGCAGCTCCCAGGGGCCCCCCTACGAGCAGTACTTC	CASSSQGPPYEQYF
TRBV5-1	-	TRBJ2-2	many	TGCGCCAGCAGCAAACAGGGAAGTAAAGGGGAGCTGTTTTTT	CASSKQGSKGELFF
TRBV28	-	TRBJ1-3	many	TGTGCCAGCAGAAGAGGGGCCTTCTCTGGAAACACCATATATTTT	CASRRGAFSGNTIYF
TRBV7-6	-	TRBJ1-5	many	TGTGCCAGCAGCACGCTACAGCCCCAGCATTTT	CASSTLQPQHF
TRBV10-3	-	TRBJ2-2	-	TGTGCCATCAGTCGAGTCATCGTGACAGCGAACACCGGGGAGATGTTTTTT	CAISRVIVTANTGEMFF
TRBV29-1	TRBD1	TRBJ1-2	many	TGCAGCGTTGGGACAGGGGGCGCGAACTATGGCTACACCTTC	CSVGTGGANYGYTF
TRBV18	-	TRBJ2-1	-	TGTGCCAGCTCACCATTCCGGGAGTCCGATGAGCAGTTCTTC	CASSPFRESDEQFF
TRBV4-1	-	TRBJ1-5	few	TGCGCCAGCAGCCAAAATCAGGGAGTCAGCAGCGGTCAGCCCCAGCATTTT	CASSQNQGVSSGQPQHF
TRBV18	TRBD2	TRBJ2-2	-	TGTGCCAGCTCACCTTACCCTAGCGGAACCAGGGAGCTGTTTTTT	CASSPYPSGTRELFF
TRBV10-3	-	TRBJ1-1	-	TGTGCCACCGTACAGTCGAAGACTGAAGCTTTCTTT	CATVQSKTEAFF
TRBV7-3	TRBD1	TRBJ2-6	-	TGTGCCAGCAGCGCGGACAGGGGGGGCGTCCTGACTTTC	CASSADRGGVLTF
TRBV4-2	-	TRBJ1-2	many	TGTGCCAGCAGCCAGGACATTAGCTACACCTTC	CASSQDISYTF